This section outlines one T cell receptor (beta chain) sequence together with its context. Profiling relied on immunoSEQ multiplex PCR, and the TCRdb table lists in-frame clones only, not all of them. This table has hundreds of thousands of clones, 90% to 97% appearing once. Germline CDR1 and CDR2: MDHEN and SYDVKM. CDR3 length equals 14 residues. V was trimmed by 3 bases and J by 2 bases, leaving 9 bases between them. The data stem from a study of shared clonotypes between healthy human individuals. Naive CD8 cells were CD45RO-negative, positively selected for CCR7, excluding terminally differentiated effector memory CD45RA+ cells.

The rearrangement joins TRBV28 to TRBJ2-3; possible D gene TRBD1, 6 bases. The sequencing input was naive CD8+ T cells sorted from blood. The origin of this receptor is a woman aged 30 to 39 in good health. CDR3 in amino acids: CASSFRDNTDTQYF. CDR3 sequence (DNA): TGTGCCAGCAGTTTCCGGGACAACACAGATACGCAGTATTTT.